Listed here are 27 T cell receptor beta chains from one sample, sequenced in a study of human T cells and chemical hapten exposure. Time point indicated: patch test 1, 2 weeks after DPC sensitization. This sample's treatment: therapeutic diphenylcyclopropenone sensitization with weekly scalp DPC. TCRdb redid the calling of the RACE reads with MiXCR, one entry per CDR3 protein. The table records more than 150,000 distinct CDR3 sequences, 13% to 15% of them present only once. Here the sequenced sample was whole blood, taken in connection with sensitization to the hapten diphenylcyclopropenone (DPC). The receptors were gathered from a woman aged 25 to 39 with alopecia areata. Some clones in this sample may be carry-over from other donors' samples.

Only a few counts were recorded for this clonotype. The chain uses TRBV28 and TRBJ2-7; D tentatively fits TRBD1 or TRBD2 (5 bases each). V lost 8 bases and J 0 bases, leaving 14 bases between the germline ends. Germline loops: CDR1 MDHEN, CDR2 SYDVKM. The CDR3 covers 14 residues. The CDR3 region is CASEGPGSSYEQYF. CDR3 nucleotides: TGTGCCAGCGAGGGACCGGGGAGCTCCTACGAGCAGTACTTC.

Notes on this clonotype: A much larger clone differs from this one at a single base, so this may be a read error. The rearrangement joins TRBV28 to TRBJ1-1; TRBD1 aligns across 7 bases. The ends lost 6 bases at V and 6 bases at J; junction bases unmatched: 1. The CDR3 runs to 11 residues. From germline, CDR1 is MDHEN and CDR2 SYDVKM. The CDR3 region is CASSQGAEAFF. CDR3 bases: TGTGCCAGCAGCCAGGGGGCTGAAGCTTTCTTT.

The chain has TRBV5-1 and TRBJ2-3; no definite D call. CDR3 length: 13 residues. V lost 0 bases and J 4 bases, leaving 6 bases between the germline ends. Germline V gene lookup returns CDR1 SGHRS and CDR2 YFSETQ. The DNA of the CDR3 is TGCGCCAGCAGCTTGGGGGCGGCAGATACGCAGTATTTT. It translates to CASSLGAADTQYF.

Only a few counts were recorded for this clonotype. J is TRBJ1-2 and V is TRBV7-9, with D uncertain. This CDR3 region has 13 residues. V gave up 5 bases and J gave up 2 bases, with 9 bases separating them. Germline-derived CDR1 and CDR2 are SEHNR and FQNEAQ (reference sequence). CDR3 amino acids: CASSKDLNYGYTF. The CDR3 DNA reads as TGTGCCAGCAGCAAGGACCTCAACTATGGCTACACCTTC.

This clonotype has at least ten counts. The chain links TRBV4-1 to TRBJ1-2; possible D gene TRBD1, 5 bases. There are 15 residues in the CDR3. Germline loops: CDR1 MGHRA, CDR2 YSYEKL. V lost 2 bases to trimming and J lost 7 bases, with 17 bases between them. The CDR3, as DNA: TGCGCCAGCAGCCAAACGGGTCAGGGAGAAGTTGGCTACACCTTC. Translated: CASSQTGQGEVGYTF.

This clonotype was recorded at least ten times. V usage is TRBV12-3 or TRBV12-4 and J usage is TRBJ1-1, with a possible D match to TRBD1 (6 bases). V lost 2 bases, J lost 4 bases, and 11 bases lay in between. The CDR3 has 14 residues. The CDR3 spells CASSLSRGGTEAFF. CDR3 coding DNA: TGTGCCAGCAGTTTAAGCAGGGGCGGCACTGAAGCTTTCTTT.

The rearrangement links TRBV28 to TRBJ2-5; D perhaps matches TRBD2 (6 bases). The CDR3 is 15 amino acids. The V end lost 4 bases, the J end lost 0 bases, and 12 bases lay between the germline ends. Per germline, CDR1 MDHEN and CDR2 SYDVKM. In DNA form, the CDR3 reads TGTGCCAGCAGTTCTAGGCGGGACTACCAAGAGACCCAGTACTTC. Its translation: CASSSRRDYQETQYF. Full variable domain (outside the CDR3, taken from reference TRBV28 and TRBJ2-5): DVKVTQSSRYLVKRTGEKVFLECVQDMDHENMFWYRQDPGLGLRLIYFSYDVKMKEKGDIPEGYSVSREKKERFSLILESASTNQTSMYLCASSSRRDYQETQYFGPGTRLLVL.

This clonotype was observed a handful of times. This chain uses TRBV10-3 with TRBJ2-7, with D possibly TRBD1 on 6 matching bases. Germline V gives CDR1 ENHRY, CDR2 SYGVKD. With 6 bases removed from V and 1 base from J, the gap between germline ends came to 10 bases. This CDR3 region has 13 residues. CDR3 protein: CAIRADSSYEQYF. In DNA form, the CDR3 reads TGTGCCATCAGGGCGGACAGTTCCTACGAGCAGTACTTC.

This clonotype was found a few times. The V and J genes are TRBV12-3 or TRBV12-4 and TRBJ1-5; the match to TRBD1 covers 8 bases. J lost 3 bases, V lost 1 base, and 5 bases had no gene match. The CDR3 runs to 16 residues. This CDR3 reads CASSLGTGSLNQPQHF. CDR3 coding DNA: TGTGCCAGCAGTTTAGGGACAGGGTCACTCAATCAGCCCCAGCATTTT.

The chain recombines TRBV18 with TRBJ2-1; TRBD2 might be the D (5 bases). CDR1 is KGHSH, CDR2 LQKENI, per germline. This CDR3 has 14 residues. V was shortened by 5 bases and J by 4 bases, with 12 bases between the two germline ends. The CDR3 DNA sequence: TGTGCCAGCTCAGGGTCCCGGGGTTACAATGAGCAGTTCTTC. As protein: CASSGSRGYNEQFF.

This chain links TRBV5-4 with TRBJ1-1, with D unclear. CDR3 size: 12 residues. From germline, CDR1 is SGHNT and CDR2 YYREEE (reference sequence). Trimming left V 4 bases short and J 2 bases short, with 6 bases between. CDR3 sequence reads: CASSRTNTEAFF. CDR3 nucleotides: TGTGCCAGCAGCCGCACCAACACTGAAGCTTTCTTT.

V usage is TRBV6-6 and J usage is TRBJ1-6; D is ambiguous. The CDR3 is 15 amino acids. Trimming removed 7 bases at V and 5 bases at J, with 15 bases between. Germline V gene sequence: CDR1 MNHNY, CDR2 SVGAGI (reference sequence). The chain's CDR3 is CASTRLGKDNSPLHF. The CDR3 nucleotides read TGTGCCAGCACCCGATTAGGGAAGGATAATTCACCCCTCCACTTT.

In its sample, this clonotype was seen once. The chain is built from TRBV7-2 and TRBJ1-5, with TRBD1 as a possible D gene (6 bases). The CDR3 is made up of 13 amino acids. Germline V gene sequence: CDR1 SGHTA, CDR2 FQGNSA. V was cut by 6 bases and J by 5 bases, with 11 bases left in between. DNA for the CDR3: TGTGCCAGCAGACGGCACAGGGATCAGCCCCAGCATTTT. It specifies CASRRHRDQPQHF.

This chain links TRBV10-2 with TRBJ1-5; D call uncertain. The CDR3 covers 13 residues. Germline values: CDR1 WSHSY, CDR2 SAAADI. Trimming took off 2 bases at V and 4 bases at J, with 6 bases between the two ends. The CDR3 DNA reads as TGCGCCAGCAGTGAGAGGATAAATCAGCCCCAGCATTTT. Its protein is CASSERINQPQHF.

This clonotype has just a few counts. The gene calls are TRBV7-3 and TRBJ2-1; 9 bases map to TRBD2. CDR3 size: 15 residues. Germline assignment: CDR1 SGHTA and CDR2 FQGTGA. The V and J ends lost 5 bases and 7 bases, in that order; junction bases with no gene match: 9. The CDR3 DNA is TGTGCCAGCAGCCCTAGCGGGGCCTTACGGAATGAGCAGTTCTTC. It yields the protein CASSPSGALRNEQFF. The complete variable domain, with remaining parts taken from reference TRBV7-3 and TRBJ2-1, reads GAGVSQTPSNKVTEKGKYVELRCDPISGHTALYWYRQSLGQGPEFLIYFQGTGAADDSGLPNDRFFAVRPEGSVSTLKIQRTERGDSAVYLCASSPSGALRNEQFFGPGTRLTVL.

V gene TRBV5-5 combines with J gene TRBJ2-1; 12 nucleotides line up with TRBD2. CDR1 and CDR2 (germline): SGHKS, YYEKEE (reference sequence). With 4 bases clipped from V and 8 bases from J, the junction kept 7 bases outside the gene matches. The CDR3 extends over 15 amino acids. CDR3 region: CASSPASGRAYEQFF. The CDR3 DNA reads TGTGCCAGCAGCCCGGCTAGCGGGAGGGCGTATGAGCAGTTCTTC.

This clonotype has at least ten counts. This chain joins TRBV4-3 and TRBJ2-3; 7 bases are a match to TRBD2. J was trimmed by 2 bases and V by 1 base; bases with no gene match: 12. Germline V lookup: CDR1 LGHNA, CDR2 YSLEER. The CDR3 contains 18 residues. CDR3 nucleotides: TGCGCCAGCAGCCAAGTCATAGTCGGCGGGGGAGACACAGATACGCAGTATTTT. This sequence encodes CASSQVIVGGGDTDTQYF.

This clonotype was recorded many times. CDR3 DNA: TGTGCCAGCAGTTACTCGAGCCTGCCGGGGCAAAACACCATATATTTT. Amino acid sequence: CASSYSSLPGQNTIYF. V gene TRBV6-5 combines with J gene TRBJ1-3; tentatively, D is TRBD1 (5 bases). The CDR3 has 16 residues. The germline CDR1 and CDR2 sequences are MNHEY and SVGAGI. V lost 0 bases, J lost 6 bases, and 15 bases lay in between.

This clonotype has just a few counts. The V and J genes are TRBV29-1 and TRBJ2-7; D is tentatively TRBD1 or TRBD2 (5 bases each). Trimming pared 6 bases from V and 4 bases from J, leaving 10 bases between. Per the germline V gene, CDR1 is SQVTM and CDR2 is ANQGSEA. The CDR3 consists of 11 residues. The CDR3 loop reads CSVGERYEQYF. CDR3 nucleotide sequence: TGCAGCGTGGGGGAGCGGTACGAGCAGTACTTC.

This chain links TRBV6-2 or TRBV6-3 with TRBJ2-3; TRBD1 matches at 10 bases. V was pared by 3 bases and J by 0 bases, with 6 bases of the junction left unmatched. This CDR3 region has 17 residues. Per germline, CDR1 MNHEY and CDR2 SVGEGT. CDR3 sequence: CASSYRQGASSTDTQYF. CDR3 coding DNA: TGTGCCAGCAGTTATCGACAGGGGGCGAGTAGCACAGATACGCAGTATTTT.

The CDR3 DNA follows: TGTGCCAGCAAGATCTCAGGGGCCAACGTCCTGACTTTC. Its protein is CASKISGANVLTF. V is TRBV6-1 and J is TRBJ2-6; unclear D gene. Germline CDR1 is MNHNS and CDR2 is SASEGT. Trimming cost V 7 bases and J 4 bases, with 8 bases left between them. The CDR3 has 13 residues.

This clonotype was observed many times. J is TRBJ2-1 and V is TRBV20-1; 9 bases map to TRBD2. The CDR3 runs to 18 residues. The V gene end was trimmed by 0 bases and the J gene end by 7 bases; junction bases not matched to a gene: 16. CDR1 DFQATT and CDR2 SNEGSKA come from the germline V gene (reference sequence). The CDR3 loop reads CSARDPKGGTSGLNEQFF. As DNA, the CDR3 is TGCAGTGCTAGAGATCCAAAAGGCGGAACTAGCGGGCTAAATGAGCAGTTCTTC.

The V gene is TRBV24-1, the J gene TRBJ2-6; the D is unclear. Per the germline V gene, CDR1 is KGHDR and CDR2 is SFDVKD. The CDR3 sequence is 13 residues long. The V gene lost 7 bases and the J gene lost 2 bases, with 5 bases spanning the gap. CDR3 in amino acids: CATRAPGANVLTF. CDR3 sequence (DNA): TGTGCCACCAGGGCCCCTGGGGCCAACGTCCTGACTTTC.

This clonotype was counted ten times or more. This chain connects TRBV12-3 or TRBV12-4 to TRBJ1-5; D is uncertain. The CDR3 is 14 amino acids. Trimming removed 5 bases at V and 5 bases at J, with 13 bases between. CDR3 DNA sequence: TGTGCCAGCAGTCCAGGAACAGTCTATCAGCCCCAGCATTTT. This sequence encodes CASSPGTVYQPQHF.

A few counts support this clonotype. The chain recombines TRBV20-1 with TRBJ2-3, with D maybe TRBD2 (6 bases). The germline V and J ends were trimmed by 7 bases and 0 bases, with 11 bases remaining between them. CDR1 DFQATT and CDR2 SNEGSKA come from the germline V gene (reference sequence). The CDR3 has 13 residues. The CDR3 is CSGRDFSTDTQYF. The CDR3, as DNA: TGCAGTGGGAGGGACTTCAGCACAGATACGCAGTATTTT.

This clonotype showed up just a few times. V gene TRBV7-2 combines with J gene TRBJ2-2; D possibly corresponds to TRBD1 (5 bases). The CDR3 has 13 amino acids. Germline V lookup: CDR1 SGHTA, CDR2 FQGNSA. The V end lost 7 bases, the J end lost 3 bases, and 9 bases lay between the germline ends. The CDR3 loop is CASKSGYTGELFF. CDR3 in DNA: TGTGCCAGCAAGTCAGGGTACACCGGGGAGCTGTTTTTT. Variable domain in full (rest from reference TRBV7-2 and TRBJ2-2): GAGVSQSPSNKVTEKGKDVELRCDPISGHTALYWYRQSLGQGLEFLIYFQGNSAPDKSGLPSDRFSAERTGGSVSTLTIQRTQQEDSAVYLCASKSGYTGELFFGEGSRLTVL.

This clonotype was observed many times. The rearrangement links TRBV6-5 to TRBJ2-7, with D tentatively TRBD1 (5 bases). Germline CDR1 and CDR2: MNHEY and SVGAGI. Deletions cut 3 bases from V and 5 bases from J, with 11 bases between. This CDR3 region has 13 residues. The CDR3 DNA sequence: TGTGCCAGCAGTTATTTAGGGGCCGACGAGCAGTACTTC. Translation gives CASSYLGADEQYF.